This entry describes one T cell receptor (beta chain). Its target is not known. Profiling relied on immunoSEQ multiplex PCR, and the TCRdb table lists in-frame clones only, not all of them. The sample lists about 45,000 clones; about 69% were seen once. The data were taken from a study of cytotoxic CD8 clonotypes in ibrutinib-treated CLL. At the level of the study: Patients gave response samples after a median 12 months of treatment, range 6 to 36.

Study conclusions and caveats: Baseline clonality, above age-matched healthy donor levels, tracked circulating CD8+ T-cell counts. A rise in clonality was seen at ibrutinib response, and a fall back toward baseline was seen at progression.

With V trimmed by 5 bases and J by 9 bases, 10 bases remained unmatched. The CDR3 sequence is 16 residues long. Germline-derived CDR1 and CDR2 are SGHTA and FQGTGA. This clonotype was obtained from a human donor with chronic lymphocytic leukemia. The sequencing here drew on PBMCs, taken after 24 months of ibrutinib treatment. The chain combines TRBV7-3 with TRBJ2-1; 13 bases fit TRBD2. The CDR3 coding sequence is TGTGCCAGCAGCCCTGGGACTAGCGGGGTATGGAGTGAGCAGTTCTTC. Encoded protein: CASSPGTSGVWSEQFF.